The present TCR beta chain was sequenced within a study of OX40 agonist ivuxolimab in advanced cancers. Overall study context: Three patients responded partially, comprising one with hepatocellular carcinoma and two with cutaneous melanoma.

Method: immunoSEQ multiplex PCR; TCRdb's copy keeps in-frame clones and lacks some. The sample records about 54,000 clones, roughly 81% being singletons. The CDR3 has 16 amino acids. The germline V gene encodes CDR1 MNHEY and CDR2 SMNVEV (reference sequence). V lost 0 bases, J lost 0 bases, and 9 bases lay in between. The genes are TRBV27 and TRBJ1-5; tentative D call: TRBD1 (5 bases). The TCR originated in an adult with an advanced solid tumor such as melanoma, head and neck, liver or kidney cancer. The input for sequencing was CD4+ or CD8+ T cells sorted from blood, taken in a trial of the OX40 agonist ivuxolimab. CDR3 amino acids: CASSLSPGYSNQPQHF. CDR3 DNA sequence: TGTGCCAGCAGTTTATCCCCAGGGTATAGCAATCAGCCCCAGCATTTT.